This T cell receptor beta chain comes out of a study of T cells in Graves' hyperthyroidism and ophthalmopathy. About the research overall: Any treatment followed the collection of peripheral blood at initial diagnosis. The study, taken as a whole, reports: Expanded thyroid clonotypes (above 0.001) were mostly also found in blood.

CDR3 length equals 14 residues. The V end lost 5 bases, the J end lost 2 bases, and 10 bases lay between the germline ends. RNA transcripts yielded amplified TCR beta CDR3 regions. Using the HTBI primer set, a first-round RT-PCR was run on the TCR CDR3. TCRdb reprocessed the multiplex PCR reads with MiXCR, giving one entry per CDR3 protein. The sample contains approximately 330,000 distinct CDR3 sequences, approximately 18% of which appear only once. Patients counted as stable if ophthalmopathy did not develop within 18 months. Together with thyroid ultrasound, orbital computed tomography, serum thyroxine and TRAb, clinical symptoms were used for diagnoses. Remarks on this clonotype: Its target is not known.

The source is a woman between 50 and 59 years old with Graves' hyperthyroidism. The rearrangement links TRBV12-3 or TRBV12-4 to TRBJ2-4, with D perhaps being TRBD1 or TRBD2 (6 bases each). The sample consisted of blood. The CDR3 DNA sequence: TGTGCCAGCAGTCGAGGGGGGACCAAAAACATTCAGTACTTC. Translating it yields CASSRGGTKNIQYF.